This T cell receptor beta chain was sequenced during a study of blood T cell repertoires in COVID-19. Across the study: The United States, Italy and Spain were the sources of the acute and convalescent COVID-19 samples.

Cohorts were determined from participant-reported clinical history. Profiled with immunoSEQ multiplex PCR; TCRdb holds only in-frame clones, not every one. The sample lists a few hundred thousand clones, around nine tenths seen once, with approximately 1.5% in the top ten. Germline lookup yields CDR1 MNHNS and CDR2 SASEGT. The V end was cut by 2 bases, the J end by 0 bases, with 11 bases between. The CDR3 has 16 residues. J is TRBJ1-3 and V is TRBV6-1, with a tentative D call TRBD1 (6 bases). Sequences were obtained from PBMCs or T cells enriched from blood (not recorded which). This receptor was taken from a woman aged 18-35 years who had been exposed to COVID-19. The CDR3: CASSELAGVSGNTIYF. Written as DNA, the CDR3 is TGTGCCAGCAGTGAATTAGCAGGGGTCTCTGGAAACACCATATATTTT.